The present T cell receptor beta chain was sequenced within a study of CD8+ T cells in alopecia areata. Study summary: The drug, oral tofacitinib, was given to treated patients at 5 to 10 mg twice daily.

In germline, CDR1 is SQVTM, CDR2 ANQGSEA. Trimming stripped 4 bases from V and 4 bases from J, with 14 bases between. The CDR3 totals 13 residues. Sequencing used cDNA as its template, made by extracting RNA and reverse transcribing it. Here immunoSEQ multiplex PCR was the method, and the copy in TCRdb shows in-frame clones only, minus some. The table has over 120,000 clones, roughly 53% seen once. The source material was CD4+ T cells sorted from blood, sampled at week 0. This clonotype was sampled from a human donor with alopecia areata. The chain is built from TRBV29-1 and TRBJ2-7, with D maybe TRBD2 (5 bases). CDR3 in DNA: TGCAGCGTTGCAGGCCGGGGTGGGTACGAGCAGTACTTC. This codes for CSVAGRGGYEQYF.